This T cell receptor (beta chain) was observed in a study of blood T cell repertoires in COVID-19. Study background: PBMCs, B-cell-depleted T cells, or T cells provided the cDNA or gDNA that made up the material.

The junction had 9 bases not matched to a gene; V was cut back by 2 bases and J by 5 bases. Looked up from germline, CDR1 is MNHEY and CDR2 is SVGEGT. CDR3 length: 17 amino acids. Repertoires were generated with immunoSEQ multiplex PCR, while TCRdb's copy carries only in-frame clones and drops some. The table records about 55,000 clones, less than 90% of them present only once. The V gene is TRBV6-2 or TRBV6-3, the J gene TRBJ2-5, with 12 bases that match TRBD2. Sequencing was done on a sample of peripheral blood. The receptor's source is a human donor in a cohort sampled during active COVID-19. CDR3 in DNA: TGTGCCAGCAGTTACGCGACTAGCGGGAGAAGGGGGGAGACCCAGTACTTC. Translating it yields CASSYATSGRRGETQYF.